These 18 T cell receptor beta chains came from one sample sequenced in a study of Tregs in tolerant kidney transplant recipients. The method was immunoSEQ multiplex PCR; TCRdb's version includes in-frame clones alone and lacks a portion of them. Here the sample spans 100,000 to 150,000 clones, around 94% being singletons. The sample was CD4+ T cells from blood. These receptors came from a human donor in good health.

The chain employs TRBV4-2 and TRBJ1-6; D not certain. CDR1 and CDR2 from the germline V gene are LGHNA and YNFKEQ. Trimming shortened V by 4 bases and J by 7 bases, and 8 bases separated the two germline ends. This CDR3 spans 13 amino acids. The chain's CDR3 is CASSLELNSPLHF. For the CDR3, the DNA is TGTGCCAGCAGCCTCGAACTCAATTCACCCCTCCACTTT.

The chain links TRBV11-2 to TRBJ2-3; the match to TRBD2 covers 7 bases. CDR3 length: 15 residues. The junction had 8 bases not matched to a gene; V was cut back by 1 base and J by 7 bases. Germline V CDR1 and CDR2: SGHAT, FQNNGV. CDR3 sequence (DNA): TGTGCCAGCAGCTTAGTTGCGGGAGCAACAAATACGCAGTATTTT. Encoded protein: CASSLVAGATNTQYF.

The chain has TRBV5-1 and TRBJ2-5; D remains unclear. V lost 1 base and J 5 bases, leaving 12 bases between the germline ends. The CDR3 runs to 14 residues. Germline CDR1 reads SGHRS; CDR2 reads YFSETQ. The CDR3 reads CASSLSMGKETQYF. DNA of the CDR3: TGCGCCAGCAGCTTGTCGATGGGGAAGGAGACCCAGTACTTC.

This clone appeared a single time. The J gene is TRBJ2-1, the V gene TRBV27; 8 nucleotides agree with TRBD2. Germline trimming cut 4 bases from V and 6 bases from J; bases unmatched to any gene: 11. This CDR3 has 16 amino acids. Germline lookup yields CDR1 MNHEY and CDR2 SMNVEV (reference sequence). The CDR3 coding sequence is TGTGCCAGCAGTTCCAGTTGGGGCGGGAGGCGCAATGAGCAGTTCTTC. This encodes CASSSSWGGRRNEQFF.

The chain couples TRBV7-2 to TRBJ1-4; the D is unclear. V lost 4 bases, J lost 1 base, and 13 bases lay in between. The CDR3 runs 16 residues. Looked up from germline, CDR1 is SGHTA and CDR2 is FQGNSA. The CDR3 protein is CASSSRPRGTNEKLFF. The CDR3 DNA reads as TGTGCCAGCAGCTCCCGTCCCCGGGGAACTAATGAAAAACTGTTTTTT.

The chain links TRBV7-8 to TRBJ1-6, with D possibly TRBD1 on 5 matching bases. CDR1 is SGHVS, CDR2 FQNEAQ, per germline. V shed 6 bases and J shed 7 bases, with 13 bases lying between them. This CDR3 region has 14 residues. The DNA for the CDR3 is TGTGCCAGCAGAACCGGGACGGTCAATTCACCCCTCCACTTT. As protein: CASRTGTVNSPLHF.

V is TRBV5-1 and J is TRBJ1-1; D is ambiguous. Trimming removed 0 bases at V and 3 bases at J, with 9 bases between. Germline V gene sequence: CDR1 SGHRS, CDR2 YFSETQ. The CDR3 runs to 14 residues. CDR3 sequence: CASSLAAGYTEAFF. The DNA for the CDR3 is TGCGCCAGCAGCTTGGCTGCGGGGTACACTGAAGCTTTCTTT.

CDR3 residues: CASSNTQGTSSGNTIYF. The CDR3 nucleotides are TGTGCCAGCTCAAACACACAGGGGACCAGCTCTGGAAACACCATATATTTT. The rearrangement joins TRBV18 to TRBJ1-3; 7 bases fit TRBD1. Germline trimming cut 5 bases from V and 0 bases from J; bases unmatched to any gene: 10. The germline V gene encodes CDR1 KGHSH and CDR2 LQKENI. CDR3 length equals 17 residues.

The chain has TRBV20-1 and TRBJ2-4; 9 bases are shared with TRBD2. The CDR3 has 11 residues. V was clipped by 6 bases and J by 10 bases; unmatched bases: 4. In germline, CDR1 is DFQATT, CDR2 SNEGSKA (reference sequence). The CDR3 nucleotides read TGCAGTGCCGGGACTAGCTGGATTCAGTACTTC. Its translation: CSAGTSWIQYF.

This clone showed up just once. Written as DNA, the CDR3 is TGTGCCAGCAGTTTATCGGGACCAGCCTACGAGCAGTACTTC. This codes for CASSLSGPAYEQYF. The chain joins TRBV27 to TRBJ2-7; either TRBD1 or TRBD2 may fit D (5 bases each). The CDR3 runs to 14 residues. The germline V gene has CDR1 MNHEY and CDR2 SMNVEV (reference sequence). Trimming left V 0 bases short and J 2 bases short, with 8 bases between.

The J gene is TRBJ1-1, the V gene TRBV19; D unresolved. V was shortened by 5 bases and J by 5 bases, with 12 bases between the two germline ends. The germline V gene encodes CDR1 LNHDA and CDR2 SQIVND (reference sequence). The CDR3 is 13 residues long. CDR3 nucleotides: TGTGCCAGTAGTGGCTTACAGAAGACTGAAGCTTTCTTT. Amino acids: CASSGLQKTEAFF.

About this clone: The junction differs from germline at one of its ends, possibly a read error. The chain links TRBV2 to TRBJ1-1, with D unclear. In germline, CDR1 is SNHLY, CDR2 FYNNEI. This CDR3 is built from 11 residues. DNA for the CDR3: TGTGCCAGCAGGGTAGATGGGGTGGGTCTCTTT. Translated: CASRVDGVGLF.

The rearrangement joins TRBV21-1 to TRBJ1-1; TRBD1, the table's D call, was not compared with the DNA. TRBV21-1 is listed as a pseudogene. The CDR3 is made up of 15 amino acids. CDR3 region: CASSTHRDSNTEAFF. The CDR3 DNA reads TGTGCCAGCAGCACCCACCGGGACAGCAACACTGAAGCTTTCTTT.

This sequence joins TRBV5-4 and TRBJ1-6; D is perhaps TRBD1 (6 bases). V dropped 4 bases and J dropped 8 bases, with 16 bases sitting between them. CDR1 SGHNT and CDR2 YYREEE come from the germline V gene (reference sequence). The CDR3 covers 15 residues. CDR3: CASSQFGRGYSPLHF. For the CDR3, the DNA is TGTGCCAGCAGCCAGTTTGGCAGGGGTTATTCACCCCTCCACTTT.

This rearrangement joins TRBV18 to TRBJ2-5; D is perhaps TRBD1 or TRBD2 (5 bases each). From germline, CDR1 is KGHSH and CDR2 LQKENI. Trimming removed 0 bases from V and 5 bases from J, with 10 bases in between. The CDR3 totals 14 residues. Here the CDR3 reads CASSPPGVVETQYF. The CDR3 DNA sequence: TGTGCCAGCTCACCACCGGGGGTCGTGGAGACCCAGTACTTC.

The J gene is TRBJ2-3, the V gene TRBV7-7; D uncertain. Germline CDR1 reads SSHAT; CDR2 reads FNYEAQ (reference sequence). V was clipped by 8 bases and J by 4 bases, with 13 bases between them. CDR3 length: 13 amino acids. Here the CDR3 reads CASGNSRADTQYF. The CDR3 DNA sequence: TGTGCCAGCGGGAATTCCCGCGCAGATACGCAGTATTTT.

The chain carries TRBV6-6 and TRBJ2-2; 7 bases line up with TRBD2. From germline, CDR1 is MNHNY and CDR2 SVGAGI (reference sequence). The ends lost 8 bases at V and 2 bases at J; junction bases unmatched: 8. This CDR3 spans 15 amino acids. CDR3 in DNA: TGTGCCAGCTGGGTGGCTAGCGGAAACACCGGGGAGCTGTTTTTT. It specifies CASWVASGNTGELFF.

The chain carries TRBV5-4 and TRBJ2-1; TRBD2 matches 9 bases. V trimming: 0 bases; J trimming: 4 bases; junction bases outside the gene matches: 5. The germline V gene encodes CDR1 SGHNT and CDR2 YYREEE (reference sequence). The CDR3 extends over 16 amino acids. The CDR3 DNA is TGTGCCAGCAGCTTGGAAGGGCGGGAGGGATACAATGAGCAGTTCTTC. Translation gives CASSLEGREGYNEQFF.